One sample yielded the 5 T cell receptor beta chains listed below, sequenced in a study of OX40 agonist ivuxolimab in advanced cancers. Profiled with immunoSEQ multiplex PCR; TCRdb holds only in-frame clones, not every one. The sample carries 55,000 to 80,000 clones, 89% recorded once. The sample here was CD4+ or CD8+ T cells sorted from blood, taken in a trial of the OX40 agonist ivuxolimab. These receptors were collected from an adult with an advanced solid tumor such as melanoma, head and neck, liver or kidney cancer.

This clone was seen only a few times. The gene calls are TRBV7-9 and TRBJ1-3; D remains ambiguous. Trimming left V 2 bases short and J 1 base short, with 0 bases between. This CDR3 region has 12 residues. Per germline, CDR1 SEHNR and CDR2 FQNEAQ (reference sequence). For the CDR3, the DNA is TGTGCCAGCAGCTTATCTGGAAACACCATATATTTT. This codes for CASSLSGNTIYF.

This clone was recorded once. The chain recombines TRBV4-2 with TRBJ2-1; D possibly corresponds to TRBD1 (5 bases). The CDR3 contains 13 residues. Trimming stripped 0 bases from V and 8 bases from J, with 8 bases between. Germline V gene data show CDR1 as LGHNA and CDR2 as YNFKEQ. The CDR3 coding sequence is TGTGCCAGCAGCCAAGATCAGGGCGATGAGCAGTTCTTC. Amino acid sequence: CASSQDQGDEQFF.

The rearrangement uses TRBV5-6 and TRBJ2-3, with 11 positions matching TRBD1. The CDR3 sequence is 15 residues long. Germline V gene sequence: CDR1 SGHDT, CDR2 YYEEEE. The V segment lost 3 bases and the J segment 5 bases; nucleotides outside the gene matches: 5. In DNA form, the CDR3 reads TGTGCCAGCAGCTATGGGACAGGGGGAGGAGATACGCAGTATTTT. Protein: CASSYGTGGGDTQYF.

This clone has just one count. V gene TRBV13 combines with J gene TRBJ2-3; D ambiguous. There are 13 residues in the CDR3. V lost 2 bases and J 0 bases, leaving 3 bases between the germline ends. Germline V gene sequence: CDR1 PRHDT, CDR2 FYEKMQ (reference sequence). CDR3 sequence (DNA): TGTGCCAGCAGCTTACCTAGCACAGATACGCAGTATTTT. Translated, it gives CASSLPSTDTQYF.

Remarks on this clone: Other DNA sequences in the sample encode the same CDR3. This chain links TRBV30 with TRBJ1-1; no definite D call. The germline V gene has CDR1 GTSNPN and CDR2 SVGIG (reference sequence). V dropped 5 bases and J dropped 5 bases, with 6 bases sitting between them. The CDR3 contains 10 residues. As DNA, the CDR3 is TGTGCCTGGGAAAATACTGAAGCTTTCTTT. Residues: CAWENTEAFF.